This is a list of T cell receptor beta chains from one sample in a study of tissue T cells after allogeneic stem cell transplantation. TCRdb's copy holds only in-frame clones and misses some; the assay was immunoSEQ multiplex PCR. The sample lists more than 1,500 clones; 70% to 75% were seen once. Sequencing was performed on esophagus tissue, taken at autopsy. The receptors were sampled from a woman aged 18 to 55 with breast cancer. Each CDR3 is given with its conserved first and last residue. A D gene is named only where the DNA matches it firmly. The size entry is marked missing in some rows and otherwise reads once, few, many or a size class.

d_call j_call clone_size v_call cdr3_aa cdr3_nt
. TRBJ1-2 . TRBV30 CASEGGSNYGYTF TGTGCCTCCGAAGGGGGGAGTAACTATGGCTACACCTTC
TRBD1 TRBJ1-1 . TRBV11-3 CASSLSPGQPEAFF TGTGCCAGCAGCTTGTCACCGGGACAGCCTGAAGCTTTCTTT
. TRBJ1-5 few TRBV30 CAWREGASNQPQHF TGTGCCTGGAGGGAGGGTGCCAGCAATCAGCCCCAGCATTTT
TRBD2 TRBJ2-1 few TRBV2 CASRVAGGSYNEQFF TGTGCCAGCAGGGTAGCGGGAGGCTCCTACAATGAGCAGTTCTTC
TRBD2 TRBJ2-7 . TRBV5-1 CASSSQLAGGTYEQYF TGCGCCAGCAGCTCACAATTAGCGGGGGGAACCTACGAGCAGTACTTC
TRBD2 TRBJ2-7 . TRBV7-2 CASSLGSGTSGGPFYEQYF TGTGCCAGCAGCTTAGGCTCAGGGACTAGCGGGGGACCCTTCTACGAGCAGTACTTC
. TRBJ1-1 . TRBV5-1 CASSSVGTANTEAFF TGCGCCAGCAGCTCGGTAGGGACCGCGAACACTGAAGCTTTCTTT
. TRBJ1-3 . TRBV6-2/TRBV6-3 CASSPDLLRNTIYF TGTGCCAGCAGTCCGGACCTTCTGAGGAACACCATATATTTT
. TRBJ2-2 . TRBV27 CASSLFQGTGELFF TGTGCCAGCAGTTTATTTCAGGGAACCGGGGAGCTGTTTTTT
. TRBJ1-2 . TRBV9 CASSLSAGREGGYTF TGTGCCAGCAGCCTTAGCGCGGGGCGCGAAGGTGGCTACACCTTC
. TRBJ1-2 . TRBV4-1 CASSPTPAGNYGYTF TGCGCCAGCAGCCCGACCCCCGCGGGAAACTATGGCTACACCTTC
. TRBJ1-3 . TRBV9 CASSVGRARGAGNTIYF TGTGCCAGCAGCGTAGGAAGGGCCAGGGGAGCTGGAAACACCATATATTTT
. TRBJ2-3 . TRBV3-1/TRBV3-2 CASSQDPDTQYF TGTGCCAGCAGCCAAGACCCAGATACGCAGTATTTT
. TRBJ1-2 . TRBV7-2 CASSLATSYGYTF TGTGCCAGCAGCTTAGCGACCTCCTATGGCTACACCTTC
. TRBJ1-6 . TRBV7-9 CASSLWGRGDSPLHF TGTGCCAGCAGCTTATGGGGGCGGGGGGATTCACCCCTCCACTTT
. TRBJ2-3 . TRBV28 CASSLPGASTDTQYF TGTGCCAGCAGCCTCCCAGGGGCAAGCACAGATACGCAGTATTTT
TRBD1 TRBJ2-7 few TRBV14 CASSQELMGQGNEQYF TGTGCCAGCAGCCAAGAATTGATGGGACAGGGAAACGAGCAGTACTTC
. TRBJ1-2 . TRBV4-3 CASSQRVGRDYGYTF TGCGCCAGCAGCCAACGAGTCGGCAGGGACTATGGCTACACCTTC
. TRBJ2-2 . TRBV6-6 CASSRSNGELFF TGTGCCAGCAGTCGAAGTAACGGGGAGCTGTTTTTT
. TRBJ2-1 . TRBV7-8 CASSLGGRSNEQFF TGTGCCAGCAGCTTAGGGGGTAGAAGTAATGAGCAGTTCTTC
TRBD2 TRBJ2-3 few TRBV19 CASSLSGTSTDTQYF TGTGCCAGTAGTCTAAGCGGGACTAGCACAGATACGCAGTATTTT
. TRBJ1-2 . TRBV27 CASSLSTGSYGYTF TGTGCCAGCAGTTTATCGACGGGGAGCTATGGCTACACCTTC
. TRBJ2-2 few TRBV4-1 CASSQVAGTNTGELFF TGCGCCAGCAGCCAAGTCGCGGGGACCAACACCGGGGAGCTGTTTTTT
. TRBJ2-5 . TRBV20-1 CSSENQETQYF TGCAGTTCCGAAAACCAAGAGACCCAGTACTTC
. TRBJ2-6 . TRBV29-1 CSVNHPLAYGRANVLTF TGCAGCGTTAACCACCCACTAGCATACGGTCGGGCCAACGTCCTGACTTTC
. TRBJ2-3 . TRBV19 CASRLRRGPTDTQYF TGTGCCAGTAGACTAAGGCGGGGCCCCACAGATACGCAGTATTTT
TRBD1 TRBJ1-2 . TRBV28 CASSPSGTGFFRSYGYTF TGTGCCAGCAGTCCCTCCGGGACAGGGTTTTTCAGATCCTATGGCTACACCTTC
. TRBJ1-4 few TRBV28 CASSLTGTGGNEKLFF TGTGCCAGCAGTTTAACCGGGACGGGGGGGAATGAAAAACTGTTTTTT
. TRBJ1-1 . TRBV5-1 CASSLGPDNLPEAFF TGCGCCAGCAGCTTGGGCCCGGACAACTTACCTGAAGCTTTCTTT
. TRBJ1-1 . TRBV4-3 CASSQDHTGDNTEAFF TGCGCCAGCAGCCAAGATCATACAGGCGACAACACTGAAGCTTTCTTT
TRBD1 TRBJ1-2 . TRBV7-2 CASSLRQGVNYGYTF TGTGCCAGCAGCTTAAGACAGGGGGTTAACTATGGCTACACCTTC
TRBD1 TRBJ1-2 few TRBV5-6 CASSFGDRGTLYGYTF TGTGCCAGCAGCTTTGGGGACAGGGGGACGCTCTATGGCTACACCTTC
. TRBJ1-1 . TRBV14 CASSQDDAVEAFF TGTGCCAGCAGCCAAGATGACGCCGTTGAAGCTTTCTTT
TRBD1 TRBJ1-2 . TRBV28 CASSSSGTGFNYGYTF TGTGCCAGCAGTTCGTCAGGGACAGGATTTAACTATGGCTACACCTTC
TRBD1 TRBJ1-1 . TRBV5-4 CASRSGRGRTEAFF TGTGCCAGCCGCTCGGGGAGGGGGCGCACTGAAGCTTTCTTT
. TRBJ2-1 . TRBV9 CASSVGGSSGSYNEQFF TGTGCCAGCAGCGTGGGGGGAAGTAGCGGTTCCTACAATGAGCAGTTCTTC
. TRBJ1-3 large TRBV28 CASRVAGDGNTIYF TGTGCCAGCAGGGTAGCGGGTGATGGAAACACCATATATTTT
. TRBJ2-1 . TRBV5-4 CASSRGQGGNNEQFF TGTGCCAGCAGCCGCGGGCAGGGGGGTAACAATGAGCAGTTCTTC
TRBD2 TRBJ2-5 . TRBV4-3 CASSQAFSGKVTQYF TGCGCCAGCAGCCAAGCGTTTAGCGGGAAGGTGACCCAGTACTTC
. TRBJ2-3 . TRBV2 CASSEALFGRGATDTQYF TGTGCCAGCAGTGAAGCGCTTTTTGGCCGGGGAGCAACAGATACGCAGTATTTT
. TRBJ1-4 . TRBV5-1 CASSLSRGEGNEKLFF TGCGCCAGCAGCTTGAGTAGGGGCGAGGGGAATGAAAAACTGTTTTTT
. TRBJ2-1 . TRBV28 CASSRRRDEQFF TGTGCCAGCAGTCGGCGGAGGGACGAGCAGTTCTTC
TRBD1 TRBJ1-2 . TRBV9 CASAGQGARGYTF TGTGCCAGCGCGGGACAGGGGGCGCGAGGCTACACCTTC
TRBD1 TRBJ2-3 . TRBV24-1 CATSGTGADTQYF TGTGCCACCAGTGGGACAGGGGCAGATACGCAGTATTTT
TRBD2 TRBJ2-2 . TRBV4-3 CASSRSGGQGGELFF TGCGCCAGCAGCCGGAGCGGGGGGCAAGGCGGGGAGCTGTTTTTT